These T cell receptor beta chains were read from a single sample in a study of cytomegalovirus exposure and HLA in healthy donors. Measured with immunoSEQ multiplex PCR; TCRdb has only the in-frame clones, and not every one. The data contain 90,000 to 100,000 clones, 70% to 80% of them singletons. The sequenced sample consisted of PBMCs. Receptor source: a woman in her sixties in good health and CMV-seropositive. The CDR3 runs from the conserved cysteine through the conserved F or W. The D gene is left open where the match is weak. A row's size may be missing; if present it is once, few, many or a size class.

size | D | J | length | V | DNA | CDR3
. | . | TRBJ2-1 | 10 | TRBV20-1 | TGCAGTGCTGGAGGGGCTGAGCAGTTCTTC | CSAGGAEQFF
. | . | TRBJ2-5 | 15 | TRBV19 | TGTGCCAGTAGTATTCAGGCAGTGCCCCAAGAGACCCAGTACTTC | CASSIQAVPQETQYF
few | TRBD1 | TRBJ1-5 | 14 | TRBV19 | TGTGCCAGTAGTAAGGGACAGATCAATCAGCCCCAGCATTTT | CASSKGQINQPQHF
. | . | TRBJ2-5 | 13 | TRBV7-8 | TGTGCCAGCAGCTTAGGGACAAAAGAGACCCAGTACTTC | CASSLGTKETQYF
. | . | TRBJ1-5 | 15 | TRBV10-2 | TGCGCCAGCAGTGAGTCGGCGAGGGGCAATCAGCCCCAGCATTTT | CASSESARGNQPQHF
. | . | TRBJ2-1 | 13 | TRBV10-2 | TGCGCCAGCAGTGAGGGGGGCTGGGGTGAGCAGTTCTTC | CASSEGGWGEQFF
. | . | TRBJ1-3 | 16 | TRBV4-1 | TGCGCCAGCAGCCAAGAACGTCGGGGGGGAGGAAACACCATATATTTT | CASSQERRGGGNTIYF
. | TRBD1 | TRBJ1-6 | 15 | TRBV6-5 | TGTGCCAGCAGAAGCCCCGGGACAGGGAATTCACCCCTCCACTTT | CASRSPGTGNSPLHF
. | . | TRBJ2-1 | 10 | TRBV2 | TGTGCCAGCCGTTTCAATGAGCAGTTCTTC | CASRFNEQFF
. | TRBD1 | TRBJ1-1 | 14 | TRBV2 | TGTGCCAGCAGTACGGGACAGGGATACACTGAAGCTTTCTTT | CASSTGQGYTEAFF